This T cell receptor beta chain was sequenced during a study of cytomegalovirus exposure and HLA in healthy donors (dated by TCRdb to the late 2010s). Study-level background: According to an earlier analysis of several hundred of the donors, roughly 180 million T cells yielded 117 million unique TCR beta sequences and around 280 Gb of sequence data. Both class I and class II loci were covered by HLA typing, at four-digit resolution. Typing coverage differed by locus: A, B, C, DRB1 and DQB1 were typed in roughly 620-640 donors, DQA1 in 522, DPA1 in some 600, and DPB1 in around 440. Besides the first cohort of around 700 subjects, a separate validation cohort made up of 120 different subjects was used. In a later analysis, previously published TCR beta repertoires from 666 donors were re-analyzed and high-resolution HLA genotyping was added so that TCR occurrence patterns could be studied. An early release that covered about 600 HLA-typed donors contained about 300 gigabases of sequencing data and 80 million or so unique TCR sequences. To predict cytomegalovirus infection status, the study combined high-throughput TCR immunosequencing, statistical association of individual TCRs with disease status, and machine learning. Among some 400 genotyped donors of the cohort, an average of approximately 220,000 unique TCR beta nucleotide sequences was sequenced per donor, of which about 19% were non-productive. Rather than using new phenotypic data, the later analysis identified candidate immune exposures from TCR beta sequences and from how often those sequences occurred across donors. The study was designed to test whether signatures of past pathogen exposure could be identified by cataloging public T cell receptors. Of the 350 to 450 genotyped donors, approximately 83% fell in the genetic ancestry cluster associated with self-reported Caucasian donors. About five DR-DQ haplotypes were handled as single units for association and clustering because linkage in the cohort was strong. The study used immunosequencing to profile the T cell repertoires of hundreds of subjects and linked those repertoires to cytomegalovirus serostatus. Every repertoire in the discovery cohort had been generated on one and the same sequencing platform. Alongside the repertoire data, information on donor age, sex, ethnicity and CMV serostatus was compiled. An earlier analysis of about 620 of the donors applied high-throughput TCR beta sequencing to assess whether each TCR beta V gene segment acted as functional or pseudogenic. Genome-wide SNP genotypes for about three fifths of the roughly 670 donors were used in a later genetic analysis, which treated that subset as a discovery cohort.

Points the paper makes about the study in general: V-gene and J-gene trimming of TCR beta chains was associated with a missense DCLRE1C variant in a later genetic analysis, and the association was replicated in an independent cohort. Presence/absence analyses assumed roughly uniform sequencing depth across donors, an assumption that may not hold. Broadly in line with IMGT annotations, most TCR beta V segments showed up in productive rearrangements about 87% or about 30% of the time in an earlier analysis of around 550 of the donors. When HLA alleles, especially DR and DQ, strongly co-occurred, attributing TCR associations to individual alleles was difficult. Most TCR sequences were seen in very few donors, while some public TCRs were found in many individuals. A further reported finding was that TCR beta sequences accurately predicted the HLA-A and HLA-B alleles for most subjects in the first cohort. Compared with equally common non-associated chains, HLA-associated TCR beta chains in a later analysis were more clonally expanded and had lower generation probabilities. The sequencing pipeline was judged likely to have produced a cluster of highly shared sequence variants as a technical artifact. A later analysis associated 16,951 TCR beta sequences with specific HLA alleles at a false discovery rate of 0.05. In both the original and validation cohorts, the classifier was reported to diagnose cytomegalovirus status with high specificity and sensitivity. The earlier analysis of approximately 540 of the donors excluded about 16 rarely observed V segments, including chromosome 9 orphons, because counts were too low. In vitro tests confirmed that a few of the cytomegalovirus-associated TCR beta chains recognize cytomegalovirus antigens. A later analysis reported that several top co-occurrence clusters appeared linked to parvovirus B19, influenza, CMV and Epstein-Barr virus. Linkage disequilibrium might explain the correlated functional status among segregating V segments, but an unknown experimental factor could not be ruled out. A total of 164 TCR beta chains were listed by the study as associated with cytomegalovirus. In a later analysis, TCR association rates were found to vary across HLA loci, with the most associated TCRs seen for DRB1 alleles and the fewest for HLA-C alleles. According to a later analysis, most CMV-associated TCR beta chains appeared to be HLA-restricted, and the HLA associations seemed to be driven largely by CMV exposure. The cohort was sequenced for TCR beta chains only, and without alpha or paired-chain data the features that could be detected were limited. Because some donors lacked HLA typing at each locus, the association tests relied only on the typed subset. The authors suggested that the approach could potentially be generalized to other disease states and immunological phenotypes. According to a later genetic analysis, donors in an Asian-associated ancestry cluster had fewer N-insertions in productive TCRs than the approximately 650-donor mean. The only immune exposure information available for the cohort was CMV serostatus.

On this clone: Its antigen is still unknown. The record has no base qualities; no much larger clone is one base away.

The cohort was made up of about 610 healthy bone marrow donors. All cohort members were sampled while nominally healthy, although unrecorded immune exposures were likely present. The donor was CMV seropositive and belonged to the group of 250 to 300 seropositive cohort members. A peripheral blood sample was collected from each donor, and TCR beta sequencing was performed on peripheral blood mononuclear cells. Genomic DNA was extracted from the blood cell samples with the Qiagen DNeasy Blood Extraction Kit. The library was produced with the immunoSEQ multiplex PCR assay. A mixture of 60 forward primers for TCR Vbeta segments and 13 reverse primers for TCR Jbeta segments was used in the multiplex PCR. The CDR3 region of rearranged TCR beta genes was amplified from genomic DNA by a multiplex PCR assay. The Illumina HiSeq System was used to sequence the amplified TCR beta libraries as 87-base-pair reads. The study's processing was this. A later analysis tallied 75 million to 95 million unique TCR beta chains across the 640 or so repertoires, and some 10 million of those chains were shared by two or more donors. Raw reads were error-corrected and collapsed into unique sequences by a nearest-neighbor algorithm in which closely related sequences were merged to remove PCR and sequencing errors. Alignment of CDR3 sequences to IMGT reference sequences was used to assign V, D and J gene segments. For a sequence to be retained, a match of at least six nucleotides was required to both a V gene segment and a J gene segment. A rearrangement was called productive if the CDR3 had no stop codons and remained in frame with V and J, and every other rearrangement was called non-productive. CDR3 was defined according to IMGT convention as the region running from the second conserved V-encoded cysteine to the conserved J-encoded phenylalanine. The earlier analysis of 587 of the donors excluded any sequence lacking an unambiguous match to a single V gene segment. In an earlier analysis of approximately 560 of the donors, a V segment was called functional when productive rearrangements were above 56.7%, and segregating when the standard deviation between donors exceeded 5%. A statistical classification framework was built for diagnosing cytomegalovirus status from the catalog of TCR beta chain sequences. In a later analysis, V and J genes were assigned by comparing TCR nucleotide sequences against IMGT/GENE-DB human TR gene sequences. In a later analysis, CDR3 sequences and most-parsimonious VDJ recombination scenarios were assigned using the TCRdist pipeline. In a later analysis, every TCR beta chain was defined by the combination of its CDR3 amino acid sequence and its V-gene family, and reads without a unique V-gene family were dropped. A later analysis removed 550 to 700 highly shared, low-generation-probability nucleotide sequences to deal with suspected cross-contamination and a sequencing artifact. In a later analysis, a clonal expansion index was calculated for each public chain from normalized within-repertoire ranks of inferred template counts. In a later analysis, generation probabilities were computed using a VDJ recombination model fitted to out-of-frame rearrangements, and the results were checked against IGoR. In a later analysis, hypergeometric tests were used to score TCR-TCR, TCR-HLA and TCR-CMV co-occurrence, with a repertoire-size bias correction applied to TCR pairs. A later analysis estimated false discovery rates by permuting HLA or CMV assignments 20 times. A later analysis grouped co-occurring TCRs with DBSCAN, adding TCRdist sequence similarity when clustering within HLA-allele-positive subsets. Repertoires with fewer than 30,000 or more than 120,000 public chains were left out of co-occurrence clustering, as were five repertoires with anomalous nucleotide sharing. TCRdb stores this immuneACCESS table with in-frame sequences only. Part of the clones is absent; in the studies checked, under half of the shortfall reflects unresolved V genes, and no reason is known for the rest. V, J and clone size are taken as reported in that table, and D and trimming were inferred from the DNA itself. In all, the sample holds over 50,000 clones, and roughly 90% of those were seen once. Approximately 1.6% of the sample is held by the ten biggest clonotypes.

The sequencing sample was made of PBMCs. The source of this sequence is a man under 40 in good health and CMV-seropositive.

The DNA sequence is given as TGTGCCAGCTCCCCGTTAGGAGCTAACTATGGCTACACCTTC. The resulting protein is CASSPLGANYGYTF. The rearrangement combines TRBV7-9 with TRBJ1-2, with no confident D gene call. Including cysteine and phenylalanine, the CDR3 has 14 amino acids. Only the CDR3 portion is preserved as DNA: 42 bases, with reading frame beginning at the first base. The CDR1 and CDR2 encoded by the germline V gene (reference sequence) are SEHNR and FQNEAQ. Between the V and J ends, shortened by 8 bases and 0 bases respectively, the junction contains 13 bases.